The clone carrying this TCR beta chain was seen only once. The junction and the germline gene differ at one end; a read error may be behind it. This CDR3 comprises 15 residues. Germline assignment: CDR1 SSHAT and CDR2 FNYEAQ (reference sequence). Seattle patients were enrolled during active infection and followed longitudinally. The sample originates from a study of blood T cell repertoires in COVID-19. Study at large: Nucleic acid was either cDNA or gDNA, and it came from T cells, B-cell-depleted T cells, or PBMCs.

Authors' methods: Amplification with reference gene primers provided the estimates of nucleated cell counts. Data came from immunoSEQ multiplex PCR; TCRdb stores just in-frame clones and leaves some out. The D gene and trimming were derived from the DNA, and the V and J assignments and clone size from that table. The sample has approximately 250,000 clones, roughly 82% seen once. The chain carries TRBV7-7 and TRBJ2-5; tentatively, D is TRBD1 or TRBD2 (5 bases each). The receptor's source is a woman of 80 years or more with COVID-19, enrolled during active disease. Material: peripheral blood. CDR3 nucleotides: TGTGCTAGCAGCTTAGCGCCCAGGGTAACGGAGACCCAGTACTTC. Encoded protein: CASSLAPRVTETQYF.